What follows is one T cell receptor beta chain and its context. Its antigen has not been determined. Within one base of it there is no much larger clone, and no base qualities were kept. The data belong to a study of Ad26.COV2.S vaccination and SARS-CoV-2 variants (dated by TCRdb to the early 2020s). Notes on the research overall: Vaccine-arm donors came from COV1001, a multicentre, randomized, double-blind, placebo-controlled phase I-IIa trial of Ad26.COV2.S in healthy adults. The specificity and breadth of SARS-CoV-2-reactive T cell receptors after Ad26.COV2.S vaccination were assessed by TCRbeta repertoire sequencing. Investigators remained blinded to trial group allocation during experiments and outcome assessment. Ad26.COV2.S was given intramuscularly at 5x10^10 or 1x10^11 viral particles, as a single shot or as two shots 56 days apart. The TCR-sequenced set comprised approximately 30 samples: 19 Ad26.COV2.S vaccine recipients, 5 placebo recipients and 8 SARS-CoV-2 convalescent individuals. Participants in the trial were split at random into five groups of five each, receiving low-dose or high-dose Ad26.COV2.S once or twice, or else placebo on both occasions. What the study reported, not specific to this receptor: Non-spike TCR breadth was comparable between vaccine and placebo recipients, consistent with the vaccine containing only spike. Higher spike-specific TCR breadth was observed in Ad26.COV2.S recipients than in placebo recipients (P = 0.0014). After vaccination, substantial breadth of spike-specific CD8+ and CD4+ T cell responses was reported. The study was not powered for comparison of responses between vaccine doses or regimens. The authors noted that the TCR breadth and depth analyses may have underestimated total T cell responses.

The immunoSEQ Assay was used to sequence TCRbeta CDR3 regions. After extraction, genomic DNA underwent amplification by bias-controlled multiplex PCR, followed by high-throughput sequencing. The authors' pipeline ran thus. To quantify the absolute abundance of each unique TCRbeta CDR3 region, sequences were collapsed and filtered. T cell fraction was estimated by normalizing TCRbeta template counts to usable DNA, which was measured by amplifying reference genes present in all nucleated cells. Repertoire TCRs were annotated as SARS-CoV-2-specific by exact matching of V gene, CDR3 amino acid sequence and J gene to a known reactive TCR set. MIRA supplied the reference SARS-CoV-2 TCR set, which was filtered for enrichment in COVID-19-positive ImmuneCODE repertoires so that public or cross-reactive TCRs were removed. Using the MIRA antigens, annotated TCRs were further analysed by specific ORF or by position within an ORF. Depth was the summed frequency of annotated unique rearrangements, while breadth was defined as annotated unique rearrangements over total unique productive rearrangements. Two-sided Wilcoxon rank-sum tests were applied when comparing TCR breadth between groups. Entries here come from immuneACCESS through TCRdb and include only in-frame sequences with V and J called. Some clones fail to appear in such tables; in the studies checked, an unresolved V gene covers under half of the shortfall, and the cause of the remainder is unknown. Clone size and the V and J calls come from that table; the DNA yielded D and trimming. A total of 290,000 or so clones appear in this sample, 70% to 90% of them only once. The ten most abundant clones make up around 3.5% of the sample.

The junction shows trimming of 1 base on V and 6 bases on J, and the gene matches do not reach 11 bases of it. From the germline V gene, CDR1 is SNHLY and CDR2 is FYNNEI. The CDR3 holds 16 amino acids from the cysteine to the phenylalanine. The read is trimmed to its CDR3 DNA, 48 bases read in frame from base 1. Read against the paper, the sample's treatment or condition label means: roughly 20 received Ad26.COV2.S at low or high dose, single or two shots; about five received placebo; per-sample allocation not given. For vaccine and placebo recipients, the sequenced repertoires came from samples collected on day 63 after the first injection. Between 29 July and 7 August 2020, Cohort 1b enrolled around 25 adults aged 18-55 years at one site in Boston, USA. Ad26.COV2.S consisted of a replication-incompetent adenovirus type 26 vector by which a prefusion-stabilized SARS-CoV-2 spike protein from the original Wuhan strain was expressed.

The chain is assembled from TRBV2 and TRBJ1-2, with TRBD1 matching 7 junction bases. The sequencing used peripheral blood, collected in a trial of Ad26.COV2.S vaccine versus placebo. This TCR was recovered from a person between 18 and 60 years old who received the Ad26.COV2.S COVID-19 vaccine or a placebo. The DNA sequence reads TGTGCCAGCAGTGAAGTGACAGGGTATAGAGATGATGGCTACACCTTC. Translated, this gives CASSEVTGYRDDGYTF.